Following are 9 T cell receptor beta chains from one sample sequenced in a study of OX40 agonist ivuxolimab in advanced cancers. Preparation of the library involved the immunoSEQ multiplex PCR assay. Not all clones reach the TCRdb copy of this immuneACCESS table, which keeps in-frame sequences only. Checked studies attribute under half of the gap to unresolved V genes and leave the rest unexplained. Present in this sample are some 62,000 clones, 60% to 85% of which were seen just once. The top ten constitute approximately 10% of the sample. The sequences come from CD4+ or CD8+ T cells sorted from blood, collected in a trial of the OX40 agonist ivuxolimab. The source of these receptors is an adult with an advanced solid tumor such as melanoma, head and neck, liver or kidney cancer.

The chain is built from TRBV11-3 and TRBJ2-3; D perhaps matches TRBD1 (6 bases). V was shortened by 1 base and J by 3 bases, with 11 bases between the two germline ends. Germline CDR1 SGHNT, CDR2 YENEEA. There are 15 residues in the CDR3. Written as DNA, the CDR3 is TGTGCCAGCAGCTTAGGAGGGACATCTACAGATACGCAGTATTTT. It is translated as CASSLGGTSTDTQYF.

The chain is built from TRBV7-8 and TRBJ2-2; D is possibly TRBD1 or TRBD2 (5 bases each). V was shortened by 0 bases and J by 5 bases, with 10 bases between the two germline ends. The CDR3 loop spans 15 amino acids. CDR1 and CDR2 from the germline V gene are SGHVS and FQNEAQ. CDR3 in DNA: TGTGCCAGCAGCTTAGCTTCGAGGGGTACCGGGGAGCTGTTTTTT. Protein: CASSLASRGTGELFF.

This sequence joins TRBV28 and TRBJ2-3, with 7 bases aligning to TRBD1. This CDR3 comprises 15 residues. V lost 4 bases and J lost 2; bases outside the gene matches: 6. Germline CDR1 reads MDHEN; CDR2 reads SYDVKM. CDR3 DNA sequence: TGTGCCAGCAGTTGGGGGACAGACTTCACAGATACGCAGTATTTT. Translation: CASSWGTDFTDTQYF.

The rearrangement links TRBV5-6 to TRBJ1-1; TRBD1 agrees at 7 bases. V dropped 4 bases and J dropped 10; count of bases not matched to a gene: 7. CDR1 is SGHDT, CDR2 YYEEEE, per germline. This CDR3 has 12 amino acids. Written as DNA, the CDR3 is TGTGCCAGCAGCGGAACAGGGGTTGGAGCTTTCTTT. Amino acid sequence: CASSGTGVGAFF.

The chain links TRBV4-3 to TRBJ1-2; unclear D gene. This CDR3 is 17 amino acids long. Germline V gene sequence: CDR1 LGHNA, CDR2 YSLEER. The V and J ends lost 0 bases and 3 bases respectively, with 17 bases between them. The CDR3 nucleotides are TGCGCCAGCAGCCAAGATTATCAGGATCCGTATGACTATGGCTACACCTTC. It is translated as CASSQDYQDPYDYGYTF.

This chain links TRBV18 with TRBJ1-1; possibly TRBD1 for D (6 bases). Deletions cut 6 bases from V and 3 bases from J, with 17 bases between. The CDR3 has 15 residues. In germline, CDR1 is KGHSH, CDR2 LQKENI. The CDR3, as DNA: TGTGCCAGCTCCTCAGGCGGGGGCCGTGACACTGAAGCTTTCTTT. Its protein is CASSSGGGRDTEAFF.

This clone was seen only a few times. CDR3 DNA sequence: TGCGCCAGCAGCCGCCCTGACAGTAATCAGCCCCAGCATTTT. The encoded protein is CASSRPDSNQPQHF. The V gene is TRBV4-1, the J gene TRBJ1-5, with a possible D match to TRBD1 (5 bases). The length of the CDR3 is 14 residues. Germline V gene lookup returns CDR1 MGHRA and CDR2 YSYEKL. Trimming cost V 4 bases and J 4 bases, with 11 bases left between them.

The gene calls are TRBV18 and TRBJ2-7; D tentatively fits TRBD1 or TRBD2 (6 bases each). The CDR3 length is 12 residues. Looked up from germline, CDR1 is KGHSH and CDR2 is LQKENI. Trimming cost V 5 bases and J 6 bases, with 11 bases left between them. The CDR3 nucleotides are TGTGCCAGCTCATCCAGGGGAGGCGAGCAGTACTTC. It translates to CASSSRGGEQYF.

The chain has TRBV12-5 and TRBJ1-4; 9 nucleotides agree with TRBD1. The CDR3 extends over 15 amino acids. Trimming removed 0 bases from V and 7 bases from J; junction bases left unmatched: 3. Germline CDR1 reads LGHNT; CDR2 reads FRNRAP. The chain's CDR3 is CASGLVGQGGEKLFF. The CDR3 DNA reads TGTGCTAGTGGTTTGGTGGGACAGGGAGGTGAAAAACTGTTTTTT.